This T cell receptor (beta chain) stems from a study of molecular identifiers for immune sequencing clone quantification. Germline V CDR1 and CDR2: SGHAT, FQNNGV. The trim removed 5 bases at V and 7 bases at J, leaving 4 bases unmatched. This CDR3 has 13 amino acids. TCRdb analysed the PCR reads with MiXCR anew, one entry per CDR3 protein. The table shows some 650,000 distinct CDR3 sequences, with nearly 20% occurring only once. Whole-study findings and limits: Highly expanded clone sizes could be underestimated by identical TCR molecules that share a barcode. In naive cells, clones above 20 RNA copies held under 1% of molecules, whereas in effector cells they held over 97%.

Sorted naive CD8 T cells, about 17,000 to 1,000,000, were sequenced from 10%, 30% or 50% RNA. This clonotype was detected only a few times. Antigen: not known. The receptor's source is a human donor in good health. Some libraries in this study had Jurkat cell RNA spiked in. The rearrangement uses TRBV11-2 and TRBJ2-1; 8 bases align to TRBD2. Material for sequencing was naive CD8+ T cells from blood, with Jurkat cell RNA spiked in. Subset denoted: FACS-sorted CD8+CD4-CCR7+CD45RA+ naive T cells. This chain's CDR3 is CASSPGGANEQFF. The CDR3 DNA is TGTGCCAGCAGCCCCGGGGGGGCGAATGAGCAGTTCTTC.